The present T cell receptor (beta chain) was sequenced within a study of blood T cell repertoires in COVID-19. On the study more broadly: COVID-19 samples, acute and convalescent, were from the United States, Italy and Spain. Sources were T cells, B-cell-depleted T cells, or PBMCs; the material itself was cDNA or gDNA.

The CDR3 spans 14 residues. Germline-derived CDR1 and CDR2 are LGHDT and YNNKEL (reference sequence). The V segment lost 4 bases and the J segment 5 bases; nucleotides outside the gene matches: 4. As originally analysed: Quantification of nucleated cells was approximated via reference gene primer amplification. TCRdb's copy holds only in-frame clones and misses some; the assay was immunoSEQ multiplex PCR. V, J and clone size reflect that table, while D and trimming were determined from the DNA. This sample has about 39,000 clones; 85% occur once, and the top ten carry approximately 8.9%. Source material: peripheral blood. The source is a human donor in a cohort sampled during active COVID-19. This rearrangement joins TRBV3-1 (or the pseudogene TRBV3-2) to TRBJ2-2; 7 positions match TRBD2. The DNA for the CDR3 is TGTGCCAGCAGCCCGCACGGGGGGACCGGGGAGCTGTTTTTT. The encoded protein is CASSPHGGTGELFF.